Presented here are 3 T cell receptor beta chains from one specimen sequenced in a study of identifying expanded T cells in peripheral blood. Clones were sequenced by immunoSEQ multiplex PCR, and TCRdb holds only the in-frame ones, with some missing. The sample has around 90,000 clones, around 89% seen once; the top ten hold around 3.6%. Sequenced: blood. These receptors all come from a person aged 18-70 years in good health.

The V call is TRBV4-2, the J call TRBJ1-5; D remains unclear. Germline V CDR1 and CDR2: LGHNA, YNFKEQ. This CDR3 is built from 14 residues. V dropped 0 bases and J dropped 2 bases, with 5 bases sitting between them. DNA for the CDR3: TGTGCCAGCAGCCAAGATGAGGGCAATCAGCCCCAGCATTTT. As protein: CASSQDEGNQPQHF.

On this clone: The identical CDR3 is also encoded by other nucleotide sequences in the sample. The chain uses TRBV6-4 and TRBJ2-5, with 9 bases identical to TRBD2. This CDR3 is 15 amino acids long. V dropped 0 bases and J dropped 5; count of bases not matched to a gene: 4. Germline CDR1 and CDR2: MRHNA and SNTAGT. The CDR3 DNA sequence: TGTGCCAGCAGTGACTCTGCGGGGGGGCCTGAGACCCAGTACTTC. This sequence encodes CASSDSAGGPETQYF.

J is TRBJ1-3 and V is TRBV7-2; D call uncertain. The germline V gene has CDR1 SGHTA and CDR2 FQGNSA. Trimming stripped 1 base from V and 9 bases from J, with 4 bases between. The CDR3 extends over 11 amino acids. CDR3 residues: CASSLGSTIYF. The CDR3 coding sequence is TGTGCCAGCAGCTTAGGATCCACCATATATTTT.